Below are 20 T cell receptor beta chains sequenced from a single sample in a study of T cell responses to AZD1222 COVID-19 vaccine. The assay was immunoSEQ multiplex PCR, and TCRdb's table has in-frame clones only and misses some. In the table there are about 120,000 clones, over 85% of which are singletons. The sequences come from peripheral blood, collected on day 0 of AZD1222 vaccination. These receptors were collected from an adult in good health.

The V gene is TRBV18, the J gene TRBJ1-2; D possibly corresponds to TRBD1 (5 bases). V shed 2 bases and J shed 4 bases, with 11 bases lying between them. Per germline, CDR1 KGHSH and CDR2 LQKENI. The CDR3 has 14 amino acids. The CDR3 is CASSPGAEIYGYTF. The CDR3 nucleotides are TGTGCCAGCTCACCAGGGGCAGAGATCTATGGCTACACCTTC. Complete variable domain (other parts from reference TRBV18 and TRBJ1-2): NAGVMQNPRHLVRRRGQEARLRCSPMKGHSHVYWYRQLPEEGLKFMVYLQKENIIDESGMPKERFSAEFPKEGPSILRIQQVVRGDSAAYFCASSPGAEIYGYTFGSGTRLTVV.

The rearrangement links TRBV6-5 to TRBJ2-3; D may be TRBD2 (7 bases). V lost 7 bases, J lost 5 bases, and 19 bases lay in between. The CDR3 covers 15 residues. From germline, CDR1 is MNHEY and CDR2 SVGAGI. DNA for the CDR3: TGTGCCAGCACCAAAAACGGGGGGCGGAGAGATACGCAGTATTTT. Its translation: CASTKNGGRRDTQYF.

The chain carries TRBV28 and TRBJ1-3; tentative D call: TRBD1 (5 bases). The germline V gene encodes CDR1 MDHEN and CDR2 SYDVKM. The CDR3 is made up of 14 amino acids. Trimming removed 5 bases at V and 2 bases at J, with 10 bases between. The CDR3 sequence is CASSPLGAGNTIYF. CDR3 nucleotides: TGTGCCAGCAGTCCCTTGGGGGCTGGAAACACCATATATTTT.

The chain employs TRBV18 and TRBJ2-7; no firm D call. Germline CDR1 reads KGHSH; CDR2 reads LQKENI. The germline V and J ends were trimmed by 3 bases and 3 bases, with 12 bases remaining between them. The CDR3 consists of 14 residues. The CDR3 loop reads CASSPSQTSYEQYF. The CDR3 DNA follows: TGTGCCAGCTCACCGAGCCAGACAAGCTACGAGCAGTACTTC.

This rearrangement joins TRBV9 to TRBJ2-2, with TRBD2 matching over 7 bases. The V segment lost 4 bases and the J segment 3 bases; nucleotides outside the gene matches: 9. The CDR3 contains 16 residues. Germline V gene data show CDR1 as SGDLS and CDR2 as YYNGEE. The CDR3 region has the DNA TGTGCCAGCAGCTTACGACTAGCCGGTGACACCGGGGAGCTGTTTTTT. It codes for CASSLRLAGDTGELFF.

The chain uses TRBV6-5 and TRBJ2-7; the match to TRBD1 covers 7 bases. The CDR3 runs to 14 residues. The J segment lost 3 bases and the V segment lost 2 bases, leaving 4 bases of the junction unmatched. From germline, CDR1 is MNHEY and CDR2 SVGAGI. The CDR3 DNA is TGTGCCAGCAGTTACGGGAGACAGGGCTACGAGCAGTACTTC. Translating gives CASSYGRQGYEQYF.

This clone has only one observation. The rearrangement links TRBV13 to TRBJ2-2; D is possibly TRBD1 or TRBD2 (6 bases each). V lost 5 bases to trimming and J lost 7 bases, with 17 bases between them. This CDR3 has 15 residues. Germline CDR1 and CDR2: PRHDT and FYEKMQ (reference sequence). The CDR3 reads CASSLPRGGGGELFF. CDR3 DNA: TGTGCCAGCAGCCTTCCCAGGGGAGGTGGCGGGGAGCTGTTTTTT. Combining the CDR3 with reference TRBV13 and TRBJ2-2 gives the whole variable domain AAGVIQSPRHLIKEKRETATLKCYPIPRHDTVYWYQQGPGQDPQFLISFYEKMQSDKGSIPDRFSAQQFSDYHSELNMSSLELGDSALYFCASSLPRGGGGELFFGEGSRLTVL.

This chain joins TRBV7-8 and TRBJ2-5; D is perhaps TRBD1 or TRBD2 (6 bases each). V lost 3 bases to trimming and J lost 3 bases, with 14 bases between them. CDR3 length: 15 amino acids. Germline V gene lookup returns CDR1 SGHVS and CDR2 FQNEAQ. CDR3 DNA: TGTGCCAGCAGCTTCCCGGGGGCAGGGGAAGAGACCCAGTACTTC. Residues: CASSFPGAGEETQYF.

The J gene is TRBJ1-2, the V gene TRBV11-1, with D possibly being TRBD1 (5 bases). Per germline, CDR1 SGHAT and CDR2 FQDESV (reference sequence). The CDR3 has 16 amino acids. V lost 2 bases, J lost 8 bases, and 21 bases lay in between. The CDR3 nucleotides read TGTGCCAGCAGCTTAACTCGCGGACACCCCCCGGCAGGCTACACCTTC. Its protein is CASSLTRGHPPAGYTF. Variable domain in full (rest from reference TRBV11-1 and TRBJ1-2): EAEVAQSPRYKITEKSQAVAFWCDPISGHATLYWYRQILGQGPELLVQFQDESVVDDSQLPKDRFSAERLKGVDSTLKIQPAELGDSAMYLCASSLTRGHPPAGYTFGSGTRLTVV.

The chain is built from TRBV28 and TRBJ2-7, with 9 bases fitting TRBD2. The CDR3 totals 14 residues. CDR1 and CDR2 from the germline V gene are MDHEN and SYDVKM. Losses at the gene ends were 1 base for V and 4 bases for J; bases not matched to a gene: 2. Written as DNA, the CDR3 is TGTGCCAGCAGTTTATTTGCGGGAGGGTACGAGCAGTACTTC. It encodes CASSLFAGGYEQYF.

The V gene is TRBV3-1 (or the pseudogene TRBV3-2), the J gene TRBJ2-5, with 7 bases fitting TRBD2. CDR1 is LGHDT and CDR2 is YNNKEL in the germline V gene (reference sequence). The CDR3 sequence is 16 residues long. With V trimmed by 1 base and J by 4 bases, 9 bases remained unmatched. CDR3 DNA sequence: TGTGCCAGCAGCCAAGGGGGGGGGAGACTAGCAGAGACCCAGTACTTC. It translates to CASSQGGGRLAETQYF.

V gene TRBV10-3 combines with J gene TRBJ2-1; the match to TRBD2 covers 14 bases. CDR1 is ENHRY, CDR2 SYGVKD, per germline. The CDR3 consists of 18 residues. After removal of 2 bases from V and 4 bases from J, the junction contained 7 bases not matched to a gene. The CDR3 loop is CAISEPGTSGGLYNEQFF. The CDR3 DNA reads TGTGCCATCAGTGAGCCAGGGACTAGCGGGGGTTTATACAATGAGCAGTTCTTC.

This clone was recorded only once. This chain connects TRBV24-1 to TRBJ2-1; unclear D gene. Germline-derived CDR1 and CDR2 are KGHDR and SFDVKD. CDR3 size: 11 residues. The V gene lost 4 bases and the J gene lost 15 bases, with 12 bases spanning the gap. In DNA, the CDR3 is TGTGCCACCAGTGAGGGATACGGGCTGTTCTTC. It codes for CATSEGYGLFF.

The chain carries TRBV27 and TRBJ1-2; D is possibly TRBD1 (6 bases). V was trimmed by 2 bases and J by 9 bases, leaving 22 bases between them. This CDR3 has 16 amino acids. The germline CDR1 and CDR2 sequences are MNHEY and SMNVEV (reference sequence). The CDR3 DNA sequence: TGTGCCAGCAGTTTACCCTTCGGGACAAGGTTTCGTTGCTACACCTTC. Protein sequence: CASSLPFGTRFRCYTF.

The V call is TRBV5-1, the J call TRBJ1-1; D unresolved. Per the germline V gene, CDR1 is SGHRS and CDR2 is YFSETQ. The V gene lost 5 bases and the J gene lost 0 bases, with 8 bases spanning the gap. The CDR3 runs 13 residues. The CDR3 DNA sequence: TGCGCCAGCAGGGTAGGGATGAACACTGAAGCTTTCTTT. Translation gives CASRVGMNTEAFF.

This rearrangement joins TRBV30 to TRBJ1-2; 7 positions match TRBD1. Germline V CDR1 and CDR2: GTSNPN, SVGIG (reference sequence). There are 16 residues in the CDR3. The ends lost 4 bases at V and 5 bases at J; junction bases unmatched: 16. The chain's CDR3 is CAWTHYGRGLLYGYTF. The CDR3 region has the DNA TGTGCCTGGACACACTACGGGAGGGGGCTTTTGTATGGCTACACCTTC. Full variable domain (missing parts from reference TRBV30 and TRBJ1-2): SQTIHQWPATLVQPVGSPLSLECTVEGTSNPNLYWYRQAAGRGLQLLFYSVGIGQISSEVPQNLSASRPQDRQFILSSKKLLLSDSGFYLCAWTHYGRGLLYGYTFGSGTRLTVV.

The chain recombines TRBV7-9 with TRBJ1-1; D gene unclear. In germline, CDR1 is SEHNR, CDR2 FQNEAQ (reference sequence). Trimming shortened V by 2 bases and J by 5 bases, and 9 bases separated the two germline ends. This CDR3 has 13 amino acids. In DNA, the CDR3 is TGTGCCAGCAGCTTACAGTATACGACTGAAGCTTTCTTT. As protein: CASSLQYTTEAFF.

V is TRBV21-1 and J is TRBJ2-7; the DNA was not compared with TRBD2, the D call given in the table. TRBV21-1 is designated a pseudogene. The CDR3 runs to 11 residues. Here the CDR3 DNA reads TGTGCCAGCAGCAGTACGGGTATAAGGTACTTC. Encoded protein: CASSSTGIRYF.

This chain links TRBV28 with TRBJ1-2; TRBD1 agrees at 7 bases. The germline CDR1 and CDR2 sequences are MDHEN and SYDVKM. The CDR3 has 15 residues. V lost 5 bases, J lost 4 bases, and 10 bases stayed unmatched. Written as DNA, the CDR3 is TGTGCCAGCAGTCGGCCGAGCAGGGGGTCCTATGGCTACACCTTC. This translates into CASSRPSRGSYGYTF.

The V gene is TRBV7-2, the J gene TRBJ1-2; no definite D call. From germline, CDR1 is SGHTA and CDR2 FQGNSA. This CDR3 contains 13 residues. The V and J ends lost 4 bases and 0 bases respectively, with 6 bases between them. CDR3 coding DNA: TGTGCCAGCAGCTCCCCACCTAACTATGGCTACACCTTC. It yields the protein CASSSPPNYGYTF.